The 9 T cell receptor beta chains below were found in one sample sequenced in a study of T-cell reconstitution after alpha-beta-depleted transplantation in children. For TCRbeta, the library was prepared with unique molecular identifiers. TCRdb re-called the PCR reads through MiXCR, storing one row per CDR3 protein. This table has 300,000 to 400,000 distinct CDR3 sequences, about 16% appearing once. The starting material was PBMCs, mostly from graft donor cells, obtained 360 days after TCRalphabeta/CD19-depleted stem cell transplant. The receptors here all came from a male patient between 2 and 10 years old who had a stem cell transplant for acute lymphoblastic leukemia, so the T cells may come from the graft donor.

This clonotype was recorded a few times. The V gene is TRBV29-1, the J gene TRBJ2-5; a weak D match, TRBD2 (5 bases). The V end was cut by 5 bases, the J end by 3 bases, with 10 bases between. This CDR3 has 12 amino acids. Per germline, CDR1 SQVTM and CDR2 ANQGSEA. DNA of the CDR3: TGCAGCGTTCGGGCGGGCGAAGAGACCCAGTACTTC. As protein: CSVRAGEETQYF.

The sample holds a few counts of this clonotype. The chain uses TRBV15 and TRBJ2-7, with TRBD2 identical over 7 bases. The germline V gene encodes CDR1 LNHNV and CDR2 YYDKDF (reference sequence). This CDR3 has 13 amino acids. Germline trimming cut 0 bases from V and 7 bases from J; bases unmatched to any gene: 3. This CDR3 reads CATSRDVGREQYF. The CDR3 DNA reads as TGTGCCACCAGCAGAGATGTCGGGAGGGAGCAGTACTTC.

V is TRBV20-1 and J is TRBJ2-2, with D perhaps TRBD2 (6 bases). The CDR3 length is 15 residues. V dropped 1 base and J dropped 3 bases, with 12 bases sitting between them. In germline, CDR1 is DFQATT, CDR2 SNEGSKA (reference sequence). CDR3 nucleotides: TGCAGTGCTAGAGCGGAGGGTTACCACACCGGGGAGCTGTTTTTT. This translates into CSARAEGYHTGELFF.

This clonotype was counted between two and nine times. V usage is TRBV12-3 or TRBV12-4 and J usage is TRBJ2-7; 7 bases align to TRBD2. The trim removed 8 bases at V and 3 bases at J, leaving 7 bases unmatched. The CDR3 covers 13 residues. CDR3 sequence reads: CASGSGTDYEQYF. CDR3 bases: TGTGCCAGCGGGAGCGGGACCGACTACGAGCAGTACTTC.

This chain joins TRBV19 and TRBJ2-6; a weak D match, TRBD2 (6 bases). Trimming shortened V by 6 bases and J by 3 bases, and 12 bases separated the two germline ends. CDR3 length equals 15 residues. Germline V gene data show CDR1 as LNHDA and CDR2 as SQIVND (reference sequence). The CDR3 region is CASSLGGLGANVLTF. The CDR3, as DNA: TGTGCCAGTAGCCTTGGAGGGCTTGGGGCCAACGTCCTGACTTTC.

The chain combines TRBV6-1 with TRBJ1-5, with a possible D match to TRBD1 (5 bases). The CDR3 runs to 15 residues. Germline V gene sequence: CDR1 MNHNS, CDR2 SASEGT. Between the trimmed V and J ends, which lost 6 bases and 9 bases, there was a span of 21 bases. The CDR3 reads CASRHAGSPRAPQHF. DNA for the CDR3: TGTGCCAGCAGGCATGCAGGGAGCCCGCGGGCGCCCCAGCATTTT.

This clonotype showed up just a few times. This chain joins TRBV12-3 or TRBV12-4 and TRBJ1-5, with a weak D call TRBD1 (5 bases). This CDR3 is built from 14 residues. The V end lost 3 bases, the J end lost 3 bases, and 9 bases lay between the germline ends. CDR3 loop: CASSFRQNNQPQHF. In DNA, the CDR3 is TGTGCCAGCAGTTTCCGACAGAACAATCAGCCCCAGCATTTT.

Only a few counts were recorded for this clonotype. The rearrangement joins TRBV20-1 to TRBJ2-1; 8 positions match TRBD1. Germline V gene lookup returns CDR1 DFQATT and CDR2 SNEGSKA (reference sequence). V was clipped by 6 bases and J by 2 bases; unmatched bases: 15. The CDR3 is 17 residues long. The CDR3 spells CSAEKGQGYSTYNEQFF. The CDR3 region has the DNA TGCAGTGCCGAGAAAGGACAGGGTTACTCCACCTACAATGAGCAGTTCTTC.

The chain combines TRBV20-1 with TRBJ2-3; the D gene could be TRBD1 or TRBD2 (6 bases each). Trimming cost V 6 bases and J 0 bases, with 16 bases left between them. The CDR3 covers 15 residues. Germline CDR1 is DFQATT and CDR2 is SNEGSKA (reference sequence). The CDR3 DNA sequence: TGCAGTGCCCCGAGGCCGGGGGCAAGCACAGATACGCAGTATTTT. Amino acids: CSAPRPGASTDTQYF.